This T cell receptor beta chain was identified during a study of shared clonotypes between healthy human individuals. Across the study: A couple of female and a few male donors aged 18 to 49 were enrolled.

Clones were sequenced by immunoSEQ multiplex PCR, and TCRdb holds only the in-frame ones, with some missing. The table includes over 850,000 clones, 70% to 80% detected once. The donors were all Caucasian adults (living in Nashville, Tennessee). Sequenced input: memory CD4+ T cells from PBMCs. As for subset: CD45RA-negative fraction. This receptor was identified in a man between 18 and 29 years old in good health. Some clones in this sample may be carry-over from other donors' samples.

Written as DNA, the CDR3 is TGTGCCAGCAGTGATCGAGGTACTGGGGCCAACGTCCTGACTTTC. It specifies CASSDRGTGANVLTF. The V gene is TRBV6-1, the J gene TRBJ2-6; D remains unclear. V was pared by 3 bases and J by 2 bases, with 8 bases between. Germline assignment: CDR1 MNHNS and CDR2 SASEGT. The CDR3 totals 15 residues.